The T cell receptor beta chain described here comes from a study of blood T cell repertoires in COVID-19. About the research overall: Sites in the United States, Italy and Spain provided acute and convalescent COVID-19 samples.

Seattle participants joined during active infection and were tracked over time. In the original workflow: Nucleated cell counts were estimated from reference gene primer amplification. This table comes from immunoSEQ multiplex PCR, and its TCRdb copy is limited to in-frame clones, with some not included. V and J calls and clone size are copied from that table; D and trimming were computed from the DNA. The sample holds about 98,000 clones; more than 90% are singletons and the top ten take roughly 2.1%. This clone has just one count. This TCR came from a woman between 50 and 59 years old with COVID-19, enrolled during active disease. The sequenced material came from peripheral blood.

The CDR3 coding sequence is TGTGCCAGTACCCCGAGGGGAGGTGGCTACACCTTC. This sequence encodes CASTPRGGGYTF. This sequence joins TRBV19 and TRBJ1-2; D perhaps matches TRBD1 (5 bases). The germline gives CDR1 LNHDA, CDR2 SQIVND (reference sequence). This CDR3 has 12 residues. Trimming shortened V by 7 bases and J by 7 bases, and 13 bases separated the two germline ends.